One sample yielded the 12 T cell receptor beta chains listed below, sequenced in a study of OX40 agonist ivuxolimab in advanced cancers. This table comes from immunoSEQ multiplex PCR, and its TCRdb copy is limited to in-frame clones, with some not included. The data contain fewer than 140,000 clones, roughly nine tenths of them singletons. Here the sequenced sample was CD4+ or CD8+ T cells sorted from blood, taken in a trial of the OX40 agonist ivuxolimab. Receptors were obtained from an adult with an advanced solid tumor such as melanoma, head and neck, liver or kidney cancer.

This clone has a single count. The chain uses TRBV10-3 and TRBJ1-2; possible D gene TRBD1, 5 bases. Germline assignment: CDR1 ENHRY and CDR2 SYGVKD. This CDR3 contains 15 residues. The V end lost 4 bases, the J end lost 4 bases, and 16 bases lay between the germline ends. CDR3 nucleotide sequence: TGTGCCATCAGTGGGGGGACGGTTGATTTCTATGGCTACACCTTC. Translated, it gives CAISGGTVDFYGYTF.

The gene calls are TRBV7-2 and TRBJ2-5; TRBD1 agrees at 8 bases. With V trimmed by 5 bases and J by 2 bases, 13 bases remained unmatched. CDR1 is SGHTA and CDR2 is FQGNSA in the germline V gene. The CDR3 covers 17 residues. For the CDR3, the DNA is TGTGCCAGCAGCCCTTTCCTGGACAGGGCTGGGCAAGAGACCCAGTACTTC. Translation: CASSPFLDRAGQETQYF.

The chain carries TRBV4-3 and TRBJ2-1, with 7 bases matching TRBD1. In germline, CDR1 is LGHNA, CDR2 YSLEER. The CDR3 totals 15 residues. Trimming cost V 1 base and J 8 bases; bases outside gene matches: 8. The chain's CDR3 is CASSQGQGPRDEQFF. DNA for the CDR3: TGCGCCAGCAGCCAAGGACAGGGCCCGCGGGATGAGCAGTTCTTC.

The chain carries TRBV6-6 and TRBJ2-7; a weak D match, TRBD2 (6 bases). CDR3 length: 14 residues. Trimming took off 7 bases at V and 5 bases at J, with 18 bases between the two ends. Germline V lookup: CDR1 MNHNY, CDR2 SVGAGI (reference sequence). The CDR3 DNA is TGTGCCAGCATCCCCCAGAACGGGGGAAACGAGCAGTACTTC. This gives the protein CASIPQNGGNEQYF.

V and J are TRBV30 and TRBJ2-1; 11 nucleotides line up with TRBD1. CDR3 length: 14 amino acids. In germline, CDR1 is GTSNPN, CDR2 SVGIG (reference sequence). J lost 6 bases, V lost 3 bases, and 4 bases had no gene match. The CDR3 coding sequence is TGTGCCTGGAGGCCCGGACAGGGGGCCAATGAGCAGTTCTTC. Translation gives CAWRPGQGANEQFF.

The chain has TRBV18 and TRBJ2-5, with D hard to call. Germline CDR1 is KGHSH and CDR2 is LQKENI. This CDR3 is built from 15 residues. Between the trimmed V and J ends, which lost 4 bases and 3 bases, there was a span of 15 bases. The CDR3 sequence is CASSLGSGREETQYF. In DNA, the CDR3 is TGTGCCAGCTCACTGGGGTCAGGAAGGGAAGAGACCCAGTACTTC.

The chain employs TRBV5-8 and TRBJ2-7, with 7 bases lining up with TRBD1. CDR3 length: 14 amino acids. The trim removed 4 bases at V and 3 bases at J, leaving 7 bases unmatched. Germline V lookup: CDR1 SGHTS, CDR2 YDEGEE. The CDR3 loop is CASSGAGGRYEQYF. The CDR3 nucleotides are TGTGCCAGCAGCGGAGCAGGGGGTCGCTACGAGCAGTACTTC. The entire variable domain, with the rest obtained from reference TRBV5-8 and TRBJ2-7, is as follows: EAGVTQSPTHLIKTRGQQATLRCSPISGHTSVYWYQQALGLGLQFLLWYDEGEERNRGNFPPRFSGRQFPNYSSELNVNALELEDSALYLCASSGAGGRYEQYFGPGTRLTVT.

The CDR3 bases are TGTGCCAGCAGTTTCTCAGGGGGCATAGAGACCCAGTACTTC. This sequence encodes CASSFSGGIETQYF. The chain links TRBV28 to TRBJ2-5; 8 bases line up with TRBD1. The CDR3 has 14 residues. Germline trimming cut 3 bases from V and 4 bases from J; bases unmatched to any gene: 4. Germline V CDR1 and CDR2: MDHEN, SYDVKM.

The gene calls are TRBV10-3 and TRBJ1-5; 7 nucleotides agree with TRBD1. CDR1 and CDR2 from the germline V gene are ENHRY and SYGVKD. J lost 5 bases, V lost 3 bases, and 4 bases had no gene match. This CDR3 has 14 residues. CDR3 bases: TGTGCCATCAGTGAATTGGGACAGCATCAGCCCCAGCATTTT. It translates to CAISELGQHQPQHF.

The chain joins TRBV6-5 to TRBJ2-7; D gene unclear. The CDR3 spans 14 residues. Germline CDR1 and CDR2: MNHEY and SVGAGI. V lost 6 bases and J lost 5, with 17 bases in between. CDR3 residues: CASRPVIRGHEQYF. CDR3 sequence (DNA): TGTGCCAGCAGACCAGTCATCCGAGGCCACGAGCAGTACTTC.

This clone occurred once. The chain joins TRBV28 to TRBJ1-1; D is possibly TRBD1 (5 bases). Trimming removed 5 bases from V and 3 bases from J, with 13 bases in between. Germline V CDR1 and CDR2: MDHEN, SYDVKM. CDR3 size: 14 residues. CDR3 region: CASSLSRDDTEAFF. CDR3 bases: TGTGCCAGCAGTCTTTCCCGGGACGACACTGAAGCTTTCTTT.

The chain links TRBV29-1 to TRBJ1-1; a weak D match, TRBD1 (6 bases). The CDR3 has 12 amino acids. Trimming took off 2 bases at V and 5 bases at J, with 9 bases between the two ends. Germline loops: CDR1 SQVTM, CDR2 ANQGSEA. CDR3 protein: CSVERGGTEAFF. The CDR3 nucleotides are TGCAGCGTTGAAAGGGGGGGGACTGAAGCTTTCTTT.